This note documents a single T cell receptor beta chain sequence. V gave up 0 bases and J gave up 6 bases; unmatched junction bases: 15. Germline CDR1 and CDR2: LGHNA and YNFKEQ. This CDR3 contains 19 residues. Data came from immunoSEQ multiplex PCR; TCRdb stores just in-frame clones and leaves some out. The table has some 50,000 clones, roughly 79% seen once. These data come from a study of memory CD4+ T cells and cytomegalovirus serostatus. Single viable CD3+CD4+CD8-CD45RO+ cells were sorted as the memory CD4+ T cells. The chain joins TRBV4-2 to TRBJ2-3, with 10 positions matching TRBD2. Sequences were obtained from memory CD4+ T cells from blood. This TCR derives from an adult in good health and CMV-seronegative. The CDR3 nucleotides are TGTGCCAGCAGCCAAGAACCGCGGACTAGCGGCCCTCTTGTTGATACGCAGTATTTT. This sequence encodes CASSQEPRTSGPLVDTQYF.